The TCR beta chain described here comes from a study of beta chain features in type 1 diabetes. CDR1 KGHSH and CDR2 LQKENI come from the germline V gene. V shed 3 bases and J shed 1 base, with 9 bases lying between them. This CDR3 contains 14 residues. Heparinised blood was drawn once per donor, averaging around 120 mL. Via the markers CD45RO/CCR7/CD25/CD127/CD95/CD27, stem cell-like memory, regulatory, central memory and naive CD4+ cells were sorted. Of the isolated RNA, all was reverse transcribed, and so the sequenced material was expressed TCRB transcripts. This table comes from immunoSEQ multiplex PCR, and its TCRdb copy is limited to in-frame clones, with some not included. The sample carries 350,000 or so clones, about 20% recorded once.

The receptor was isolated from a woman aged 18-29 years in good health. Sequencing was carried out using naive CD4+ T cells from blood. The V and J genes are TRBV18 and TRBJ2-5; D not resolved. The CDR3 DNA is TGTGCCAGCTCACCTCTGAACGGCCAAGAGACCCAGTACTTC. It is translated as CASSPLNGQETQYF.